The 9 T cell receptor beta chains presented below share a single source sample, sequenced in a study of vaccination effects on CD4 cells after COVID-19. Prior to sequencing, the ViraFEST assay stimulated PBMC with viral peptide pools, which expanded the antigen-specific CD4+ T cells. At the end of around 11 days of culture, CD4+ T cells were isolated. The study found no prior SARS-CoV-2 infection in the vaccine recipients, who tested negative for nucleocapsid antibodies. Method: immunoSEQ multiplex PCR; TCRdb's copy keeps in-frame clones and lacks some. This table holds roughly 42,000 clones, over 60% found once. These receptors lack a known antigen. The sequences come from CD4+ T cells from PBMCs cultured with HCoV-NL63 spike peptides, collected before COVID-19 vaccination. The source is a human donor who received a COVID-19 vaccine.

This chain joins TRBV2 and TRBJ1-6; tentatively, D is TRBD1 (5 bases). In germline, CDR1 is SNHLY, CDR2 FYNNEI. Trimming cost V 7 bases and J 6 bases, with 16 bases left between them. The CDR3 consists of 15 residues. The CDR3 is CASTAGGGVNSPLHF. CDR3 nucleotides: TGTGCCAGCACCGCTGGGGGGGGTGTTAATTCACCCCTCCACTTT.

The chain links TRBV3-1 (or the pseudogene TRBV3-2) to TRBJ1-4; 9 bases fit TRBD1. Germline CDR1 is LGHDT and CDR2 is YNNKEL (reference sequence). J lost 4 bases, V lost 4 bases, and 7 bases had no gene match. The CDR3 is 16 residues long. CDR3 sequence (DNA): TGTGCCAGCAGCCGAGGCCGGACAGGGGATAATGAAAAACTGTTTTTT. It yields the protein CASSRGRTGDNEKLFF.

J is TRBJ1-6 and V is TRBV19, with 7 positions matching TRBD1. This CDR3 spans 16 amino acids. Germline CDR1 is LNHDA and CDR2 is SQIVND (reference sequence). The V and J ends lost 4 bases and 8 bases, in that order; junction bases with no gene match: 11. The CDR3 spells CASSTTYRGSDSPLHF. CDR3 nucleotides: TGTGCCAGTAGTACCACTTACAGGGGTTCGGATTCACCCCTCCACTTT.

The chain is built from TRBV28 and TRBJ2-5; D tentatively fits TRBD1 or TRBD2 (5 bases each). CDR1 is MDHEN, CDR2 SYDVKM, per germline. CDR3 length: 13 amino acids. Trimming removed 5 bases from V and 5 bases from J, with 12 bases in between. In DNA form, the CDR3 reads TGTGCCAGCAGTGGGGCCCGGAGGGAGACCCAGTACTTC. Protein: CASSGARRETQYF.

The V call is TRBV7-2, the J call TRBJ1-6; D ambiguous. In germline, CDR1 is SGHTA, CDR2 FQGNSA. The CDR3 consists of 14 residues. The V end lost 1 base, the J end lost 6 bases, and 7 bases lay between the germline ends. In DNA, the CDR3 is TGTGCCAGCAGCTTAGGACTGTTTAATTCACCCCTCCACTTT. It codes for CASSLGLFNSPLHF.

The genes are TRBV5-8 and TRBJ1-2, with 8 positions matching TRBD1. Trimming at V came to 0 bases and at J to 2 bases, leaving 9 bases not matched to a gene. Germline CDR1 is SGHTS and CDR2 is YDEGEE. This CDR3 region has 17 residues. Here the CDR3 DNA reads TGTGCCAGCAGCTTGGTTACCAGGGGGCGATCAAACTATGGCTACACCTTC. This codes for CASSLVTRGRSNYGYTF.

The chain carries TRBV7-8 and TRBJ1-5; D remains ambiguous. The V gene's germline CDR1 is SGHVS and CDR2 FQNEAQ. Trimming shortened V by 0 bases and J by 2 bases, and 8 bases separated the two germline ends. CDR3 length: 15 amino acids. The chain's CDR3 is CASSLALDGNQPQHF. The CDR3 DNA reads as TGTGCCAGCAGCTTAGCGTTGGACGGCAATCAGCCCCAGCATTTT. The entire variable domain, with the rest obtained from reference TRBV7-8 and TRBJ1-5, is as follows: GAGVSQSPRYKVAKRGQDVALRCDPISGHVSLFWYQQALGQGPEFLTYFQNEAQLDKSGLPSDRFFAERPEGSVSTLKIQRTQQEDSAVYLCASSLALDGNQPQHFGDGTRLSIL.

Only one count was recorded for this clone. V gene TRBV6-6 combines with J gene TRBJ1-6; D is unclear. V was clipped by 3 bases and J by 6 bases, with 0 bases between them. This CDR3 has 11 residues. Germline CDR1 MNHNY, CDR2 SVGAGI (reference sequence). CDR3 in amino acids: CASSYNSPLHF. CDR3 coding DNA: TGTGCCAGCAGTTATAATTCACCCCTCCACTTT.

The chain carries TRBV5-1 and TRBJ2-2, with 10 positions matching TRBD1. The CDR3 consists of 13 residues. Losses at the gene ends were 7 bases for V and 6 bases for J; bases not matched to a gene: 3. The germline V gene encodes CDR1 SGHRS and CDR2 YFSETQ. The CDR3 loop reads CASQTGGPGELFF. The CDR3, as DNA: TGCGCCAGCCAGACAGGGGGCCCCGGGGAGCTGTTTTTT.